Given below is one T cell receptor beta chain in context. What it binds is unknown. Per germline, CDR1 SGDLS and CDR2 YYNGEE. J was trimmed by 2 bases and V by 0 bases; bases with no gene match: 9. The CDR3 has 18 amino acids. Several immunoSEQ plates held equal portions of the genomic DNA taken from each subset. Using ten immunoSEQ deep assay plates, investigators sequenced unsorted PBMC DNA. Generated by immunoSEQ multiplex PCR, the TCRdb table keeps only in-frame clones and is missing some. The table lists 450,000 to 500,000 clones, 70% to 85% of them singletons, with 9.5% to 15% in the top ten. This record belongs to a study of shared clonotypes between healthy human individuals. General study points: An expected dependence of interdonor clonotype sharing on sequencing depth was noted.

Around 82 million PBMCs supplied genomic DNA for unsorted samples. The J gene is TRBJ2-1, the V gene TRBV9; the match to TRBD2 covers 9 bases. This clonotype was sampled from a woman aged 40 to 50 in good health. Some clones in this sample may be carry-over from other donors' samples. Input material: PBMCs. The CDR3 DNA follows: TGTGCCAGCAGCGTAGGAGGGAGTCCTAGCGGGACCTACAATGAGCAGTTCTTC. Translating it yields CASSVGGSPSGTYNEQFF.